This T cell receptor (beta chain) came from a study of chemoradiotherapy in HPV16-positive cancers (dated by TCRdb to the early 2020s). Regarding the research as a whole: Candidate HPV-specific T-cell clones and common TCR motifs were defined through functional T-cell assays on cells from a couple of HPV16-positive patients. The candidate HPV-specific TCRs and motifs were then tracked in TCR repertoires from 80 to 95 patients with HPV-related cancers. The study asked whether T-cell immunity against the HPV oncoproteins E6 and E7 changes during chemoradiotherapy and whether it affects survival.

This clone was detected once. Its binding antigen is unknown. No clone much larger than this one lies a single base away; base qualities are absent. The paper as a whole reports these results and caveats: Expansion of candidate HPV-specific clones and E7-related TCR motifs was observed in the tumor microenvironment during treatment, whereas no such expansion was observed for non-HPV-specific T cells. The functional definition of HPV-specific T cells came from only a couple of HPV16-positive patients, and the survival association was reported for HPV16-positive patients. Among HPV16-positive patients, expansion of HPV-responsive T cells during chemoradiotherapy was associated with better recurrence-free survival.

Repertoires were sampled repeatedly over the course of chemoradiotherapy, so clonal expansion could be followed in the tumor microenvironment. The library was obtained by the immunoSEQ multiplex PCR assay. In TCRdb, the immuneACCESS table is reduced to in-frame sequences with V and J assigned. These tables do not hold every clone; where another copy was compared, an unresolved V gene accounts for under half, and the others remain unexplained. For this sample the table gives about 8,800 clones, of which roughly 71% were detected only once. The ten largest clones capture about 9.5% of the sample. Including cysteine and phenylalanine, the CDR3 has 14 amino acids. The DNA shown is the 42-base CDR3, in frame from base 1. V is cut by 2 bases and J by 6 bases, and the space between the germline ends is 11 bases. The germline V gene sets CDR1 to MGHDK and CDR2 to SYGVNS.

The chain joins TRBV25-1 to TRBJ1-5; the best D guess is TRBD1, with 5 bases matching. The receptor was derived from a human donor with HPV-associated anogenital cancer. The sample consisted of tumor tissue, taken from a patient who underwent chemoradiotherapy. The DNA reads as follows: TGTGCCAGCAGTGAAAACAGCGGGGGTCAGCCCCAGCATTTT. Protein translation: CASSENSGGQPQHF.